Detailed here is one TCR beta chain. Per the germline V gene, CDR1 is LNHNV and CDR2 is YYDKDF (reference sequence). V lost 4 bases and J lost 6, with 13 bases in between. This CDR3 has 14 residues. Produced via immunoSEQ multiplex PCR; TCRdb's table is partial and in-frame only. The table has around 84,000 clones, around 91% seen once. These data originate in a study of control samples from healthy donors and cancer patients. Sequencing was performed on blood. The receptor was isolated from a man younger than 45 in good health. This rearrangement joins TRBV15 to TRBJ2-1, with D maybe TRBD1 (5 bases). Here the CDR3 DNA reads TGTGCCACCAGCAAGATGGGGCCATCCAATGAGCAGTTCTTC. This sequence encodes CATSKMGPSNEQFF.